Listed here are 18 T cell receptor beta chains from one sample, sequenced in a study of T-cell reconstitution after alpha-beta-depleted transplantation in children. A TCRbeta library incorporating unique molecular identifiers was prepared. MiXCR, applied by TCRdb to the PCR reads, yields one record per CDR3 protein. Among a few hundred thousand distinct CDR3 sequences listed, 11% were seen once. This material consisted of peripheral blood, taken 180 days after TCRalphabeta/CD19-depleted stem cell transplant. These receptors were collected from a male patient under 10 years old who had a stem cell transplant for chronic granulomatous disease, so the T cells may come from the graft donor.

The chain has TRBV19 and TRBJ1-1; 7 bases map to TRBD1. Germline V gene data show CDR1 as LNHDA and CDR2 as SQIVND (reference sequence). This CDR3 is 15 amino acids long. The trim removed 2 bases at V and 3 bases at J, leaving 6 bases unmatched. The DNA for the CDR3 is TGTGCCAGTAGTATAACAGGGGCTGCCGACACTGAAGCTTTCTTT. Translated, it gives CASSITGAADTEAFF.

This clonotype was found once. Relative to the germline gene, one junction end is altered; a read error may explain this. Here the CDR3 DNA reads TGTGCCAGCAGGCGGACAGGGGCCTACAAGCAGTACTTC. Its protein is CASRRTGAYKQYF. The V call is TRBV28, the J call TRBJ2-7; 9 bases map to TRBD1. The CDR3 sequence is 13 residues long. Looked up from germline, CDR1 is MDHEN and CDR2 is SYDVKM.

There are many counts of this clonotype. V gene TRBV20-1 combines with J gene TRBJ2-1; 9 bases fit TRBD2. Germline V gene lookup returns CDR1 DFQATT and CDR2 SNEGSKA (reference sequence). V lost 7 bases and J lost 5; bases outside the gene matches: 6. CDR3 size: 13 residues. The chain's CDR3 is CSGLAEKNNEQFF. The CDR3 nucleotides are TGCAGTGGACTAGCGGAGAAAAACAATGAGCAGTTCTTC.

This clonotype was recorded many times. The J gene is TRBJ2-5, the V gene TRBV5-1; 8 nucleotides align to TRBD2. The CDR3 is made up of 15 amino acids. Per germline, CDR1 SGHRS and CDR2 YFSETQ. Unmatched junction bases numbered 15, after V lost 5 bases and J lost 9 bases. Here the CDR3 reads CASRAAGGPQSAQYF. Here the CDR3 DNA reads TGCGCCAGCAGGGCGGCGGGAGGACCTCAGTCGGCCCAGTACTTC. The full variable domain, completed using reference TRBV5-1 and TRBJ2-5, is KAGVTQTPRYLIKTRGQQVTLSCSPISGHRSVSWYQQTPGQGLQFLFEYFSETQRNKGNFPGRFSGRQFSNSRSEMNVSTLELGDSALYLCASRAAGGPQSAQYFGPGTRLLVL.

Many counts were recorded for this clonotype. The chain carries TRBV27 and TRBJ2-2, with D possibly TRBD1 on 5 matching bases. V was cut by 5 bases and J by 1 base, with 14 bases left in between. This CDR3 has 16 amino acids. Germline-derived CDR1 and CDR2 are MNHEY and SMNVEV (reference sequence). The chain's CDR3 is CASSHQGGWNTGELFF. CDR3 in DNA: TGTGCCAGCAGTCACCAGGGCGGTTGGAACACCGGGGAGCTGTTTTTT.

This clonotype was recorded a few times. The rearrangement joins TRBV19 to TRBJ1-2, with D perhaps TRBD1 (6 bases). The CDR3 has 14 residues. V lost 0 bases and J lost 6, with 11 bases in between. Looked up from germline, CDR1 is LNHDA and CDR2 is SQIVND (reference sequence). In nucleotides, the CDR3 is TGTGCCAGTAGTATAGATCTCGGGGGCCATGGCTACACCTTC. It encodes CASSIDLGGHGYTF. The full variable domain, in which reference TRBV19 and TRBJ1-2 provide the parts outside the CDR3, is DGGITQSPKYLFRKEGQNVTLSCEQNLNHDAMYWYRQDPGQGLRLIYYSQIVNDFQKGDIAEGYSVSREKKESFPLTVTSAQKNPTAFYLCASSIDLGGHGYTFGSGTRLTVV.

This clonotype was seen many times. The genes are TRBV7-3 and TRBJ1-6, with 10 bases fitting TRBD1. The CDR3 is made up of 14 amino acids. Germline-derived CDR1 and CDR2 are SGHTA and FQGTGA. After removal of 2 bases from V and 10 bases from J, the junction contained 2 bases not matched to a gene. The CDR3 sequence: CASSLDRGPSPLHF. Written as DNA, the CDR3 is TGTGCCAGCAGCTTAGACAGGGGGCCGTCACCCCTCCACTTT.

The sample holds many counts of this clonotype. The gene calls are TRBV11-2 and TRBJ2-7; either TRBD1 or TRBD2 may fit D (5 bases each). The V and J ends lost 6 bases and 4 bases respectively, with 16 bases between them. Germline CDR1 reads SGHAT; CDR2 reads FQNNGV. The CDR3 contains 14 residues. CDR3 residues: CASRTIRGGYEQYF. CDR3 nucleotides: TGTGCCAGCAGAACAATTCGGGGCGGGTACGAGCAGTACTTC.

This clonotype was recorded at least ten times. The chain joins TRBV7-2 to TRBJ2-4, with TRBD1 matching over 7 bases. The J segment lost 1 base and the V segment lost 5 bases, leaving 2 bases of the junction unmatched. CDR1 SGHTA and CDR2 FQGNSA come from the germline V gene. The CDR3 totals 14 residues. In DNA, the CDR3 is TGTGCCAGCAGCCTGGACAGGGCCAAAAACATTCAGTACTTC. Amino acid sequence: CASSLDRAKNIQYF.

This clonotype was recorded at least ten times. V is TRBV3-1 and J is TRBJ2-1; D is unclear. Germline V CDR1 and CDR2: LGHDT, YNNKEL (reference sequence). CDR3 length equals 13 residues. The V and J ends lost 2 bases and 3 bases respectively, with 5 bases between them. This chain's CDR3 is CASSQNYYNEQFF. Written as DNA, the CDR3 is TGTGCCAGCAGCCAAAACTACTACAATGAGCAGTTCTTC.

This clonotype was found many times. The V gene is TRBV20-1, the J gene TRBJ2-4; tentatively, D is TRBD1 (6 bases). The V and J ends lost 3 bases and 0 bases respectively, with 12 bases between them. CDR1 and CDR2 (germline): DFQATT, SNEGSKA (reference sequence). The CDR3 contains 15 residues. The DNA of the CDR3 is TGCAGTGCTAGCTGGGGGACACTAGCCAAAAACATTCAGTACTTC. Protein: CSASWGTLAKNIQYF.

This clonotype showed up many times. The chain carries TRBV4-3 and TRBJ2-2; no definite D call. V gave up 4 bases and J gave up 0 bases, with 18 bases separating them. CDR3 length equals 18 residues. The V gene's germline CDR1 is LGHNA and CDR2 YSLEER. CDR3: CASSRLPFGGANTGELFF. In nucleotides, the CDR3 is TGCGCCAGCAGCCGGCTCCCGTTTGGCGGAGCGAACACCGGGGAGCTGTTTTTT.

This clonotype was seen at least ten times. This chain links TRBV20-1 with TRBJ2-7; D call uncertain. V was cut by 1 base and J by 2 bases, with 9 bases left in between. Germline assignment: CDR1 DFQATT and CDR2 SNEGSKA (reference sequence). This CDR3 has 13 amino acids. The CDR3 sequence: CSARAFYPYEQYF. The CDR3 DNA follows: TGCAGTGCTAGAGCCTTTTACCCCTACGAGCAGTACTTC.

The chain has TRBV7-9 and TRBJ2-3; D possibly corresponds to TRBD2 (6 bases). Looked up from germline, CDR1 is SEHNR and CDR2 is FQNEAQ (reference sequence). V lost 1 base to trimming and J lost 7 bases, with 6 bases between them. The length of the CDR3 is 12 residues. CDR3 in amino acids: CASSLGDYTQYF. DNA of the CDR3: TGTGCCAGCAGCTTAGGGGACTATACGCAGTATTTT.

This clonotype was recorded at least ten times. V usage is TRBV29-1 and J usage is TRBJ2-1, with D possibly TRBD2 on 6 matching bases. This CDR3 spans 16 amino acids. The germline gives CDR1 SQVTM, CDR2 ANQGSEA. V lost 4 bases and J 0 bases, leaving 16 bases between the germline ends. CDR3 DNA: TGCAGCGTTGTAACAGCGGAGGGTAGCTCCTACAATGAGCAGTTCTTC. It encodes CSVVTAEGSSYNEQFF.

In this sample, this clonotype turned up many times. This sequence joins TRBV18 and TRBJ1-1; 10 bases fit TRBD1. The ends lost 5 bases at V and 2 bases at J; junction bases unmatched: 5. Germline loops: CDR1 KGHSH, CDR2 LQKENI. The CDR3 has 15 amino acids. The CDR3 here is CASSAGTGVNTEAFF. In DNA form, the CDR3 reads TGTGCCAGCTCAGCCGGGACAGGGGTTAACACTGAAGCTTTCTTT. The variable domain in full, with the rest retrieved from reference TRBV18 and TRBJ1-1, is NAGVMQNPRHLVRRRGQEARLRCSPMKGHSHVYWYRQLPEEGLKFMVYLQKENIIDESGMPKERFSAEFPKEGPSILRIQQVVRGDSAAYFCASSAGTGVNTEAFFGQGTRLTVV.

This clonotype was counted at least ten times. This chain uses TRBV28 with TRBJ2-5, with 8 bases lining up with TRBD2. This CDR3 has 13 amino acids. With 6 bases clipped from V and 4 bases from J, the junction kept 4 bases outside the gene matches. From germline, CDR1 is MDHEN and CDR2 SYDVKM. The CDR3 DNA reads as TGTGCCAGCAGGGGACTAGTGGTAGAGACCCAGTACTTC. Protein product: CASRGLVVETQYF.

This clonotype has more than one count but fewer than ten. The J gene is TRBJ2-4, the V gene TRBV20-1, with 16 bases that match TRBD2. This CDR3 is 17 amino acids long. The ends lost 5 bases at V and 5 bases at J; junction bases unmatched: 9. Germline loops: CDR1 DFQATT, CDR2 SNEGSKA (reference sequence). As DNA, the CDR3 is TGCAGTGCTCCGGGACTAGCGGGAGGGATATCGGAAAACATTCAGTACTTC. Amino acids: CSAPGLAGGISENIQYF.